This TCR beta chain came from a study of blood T cell repertoires in COVID-19. Study-wide context: Specimens from acute and convalescent COVID-19 originated in the United States, Italy and Spain.

Sequenced by immunoSEQ multiplex PCR; TCRdb stores in-frame clones only, minus some. The sample carries about 99,000 clones, just over 85% recorded once. J gave up 3 bases and V 3 bases, and 2 bases lay outside the gene matches. Per the germline V gene, CDR1 is SGHRS and CDR2 is YFSETQ. This CDR3 spans 13 amino acids. The receptor was derived from a human donor in a cohort sampled during active COVID-19. V usage is TRBV5-1 and J usage is TRBJ2-5; 7 nucleotides line up with TRBD2. The source material was peripheral blood. The CDR3 nucleotides read TGCGCCAGCAGCTACGGGGGGAAAGAGACCCAGTACTTC. Protein product: CASSYGGKETQYF.